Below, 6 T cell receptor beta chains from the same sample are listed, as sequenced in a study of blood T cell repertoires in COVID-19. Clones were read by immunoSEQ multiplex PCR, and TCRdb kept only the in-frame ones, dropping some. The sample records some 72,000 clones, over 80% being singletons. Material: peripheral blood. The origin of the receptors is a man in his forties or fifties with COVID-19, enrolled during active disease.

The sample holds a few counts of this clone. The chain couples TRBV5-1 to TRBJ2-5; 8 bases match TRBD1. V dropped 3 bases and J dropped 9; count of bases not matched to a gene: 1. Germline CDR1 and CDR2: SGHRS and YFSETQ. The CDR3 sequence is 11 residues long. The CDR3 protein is CASSSDRAQYF. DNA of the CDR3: TGCGCCAGCAGCTCGGACAGGGCCCAGTACTTC.

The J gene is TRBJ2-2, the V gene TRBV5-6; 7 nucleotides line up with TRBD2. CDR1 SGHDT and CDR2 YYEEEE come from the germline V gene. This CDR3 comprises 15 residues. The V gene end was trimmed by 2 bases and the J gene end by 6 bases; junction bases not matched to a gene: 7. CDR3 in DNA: TGTGCCAGCAGCTTCGGGAGGTCGAGGGCCGGGGAGCTGTTTTTT. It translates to CASSFGRSRAGELFF.

CDR3 in DNA: TGTGCCAGCAGCTTGGCAGGGGACACTGAAGCTTTCTTT. Amino acids: CASSLAGDTEAFF. The rearrangement uses TRBV5-5 and TRBJ1-1; the D gene is possibly TRBD1 (6 bases). This CDR3 contains 13 residues. The germline V gene encodes CDR1 SGHKS and CDR2 YYEKEE (reference sequence). V was trimmed by 0 bases and J by 3 bases, leaving 6 bases between them. The full variable domain, in which reference TRBV5-5 and TRBJ1-1 provide the parts outside the CDR3, is DAGVTQSPTHLIKTRGQQVTLRCSPISGHKSVSWYQQVLGQGPQFIFQYYEKEERGRGNFPDRFSARQFPNYSSELNVNALLLGDSALYLCASSLAGDTEAFFGQGTRLTVV.

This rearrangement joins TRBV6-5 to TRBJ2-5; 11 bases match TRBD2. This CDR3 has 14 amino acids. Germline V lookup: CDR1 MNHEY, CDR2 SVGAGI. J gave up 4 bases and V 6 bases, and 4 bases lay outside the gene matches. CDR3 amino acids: CASRRGLAGETQYF. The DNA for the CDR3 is TGTGCCAGCAGACGCGGACTAGCGGGAGAGACCCAGTACTTC.

CDR3 DNA: TGTGCCAGCAGCAAAAACAGGGGGCCAGACGGCTACACCTTC. It is translated as CASSKNRGPDGYTF. The rearrangement uses TRBV21-1 and TRBJ1-2; TRBD1 is the table's D call and was not checked against the DNA. TRBV21-1 is listed as a pseudogene. The CDR3 consists of 14 residues.

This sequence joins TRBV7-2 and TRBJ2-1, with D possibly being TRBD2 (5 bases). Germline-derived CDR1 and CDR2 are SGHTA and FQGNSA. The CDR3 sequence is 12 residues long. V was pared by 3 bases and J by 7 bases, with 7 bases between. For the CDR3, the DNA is TGTGCCAGCAGCTTCGGGGATAATGAGCAGTTCTTC. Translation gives CASSFGDNEQFF.